This TCR beta chain was captured by sequencing in a study of blood T cell repertoires in COVID-19. Whole-study context: The United States, Italy and Spain provided the acute and convalescent COVID-19 samples. Sources were T cells, B-cell-depleted T cells, or PBMCs; the material itself was cDNA or gDNA.

Authors' processing steps: Quantification of nucleated cells was approximated via reference gene primer amplification. Profiled with immunoSEQ multiplex PCR; TCRdb holds only in-frame clones, not every one. V, J and clone size are those of that table, while D and trimming were read from the DNA. The table includes 250,000 to 400,000 clones, around 86% detected once. CDR1 is MDHEN, CDR2 SYDVKM, per germline. This CDR3 is 13 amino acids long. Trimming removed 6 bases at V and 8 bases at J, with 16 bases between. Sequencing input: peripheral blood. This chain uses TRBV28 with TRBJ1-2; D gene uncertain. The TCR sequence derives from a man aged 50-60 years with active or convalescent COVID-19. The CDR3 reads CASSLPRTGGYTF. Written as DNA, the CDR3 is TGTGCCAGCAGCCTACCCCGGACTGGCGGCTACACCTTC.